This TCR beta chain was sequenced for a study of T cell responses to AZD1222 COVID-19 vaccine. Broader study findings: Nearly half of the spike-specific TCRs reportedly recognize variant regions that carry no mutations. Donor demographics were predominantly white British with a female majority; clonal diversity may be underestimated.

The assay was immunoSEQ multiplex PCR, and TCRdb's table has in-frame clones only and misses some. The table shows about 110,000 clones, with approximately 89% occurring only once. This CDR3 is 14 amino acids long. V shed 5 bases and J shed 1 base, with 12 bases lying between them. The germline gives CDR1 SEHNR, CDR2 FQNEAQ (reference sequence). In the case of this clone: What it recognizes is unknown.

Specimen: peripheral blood, collected 28 days after the second AZD1222 dose. The chain combines TRBV7-9 with TRBJ2-7, with a tentative D call TRBD2 (6 bases). The TCR originated in an adult who received the AZD1222 COVID-19 vaccine. The CDR3 DNA reads TGTGCCAGCAGCCCGGACGGGAGATCCTACGAGCAGTACTTC. Its translation: CASSPDGRSYEQYF.